This is a list of T cell receptor beta chains from one sample in a study of shared clonotypes between healthy human individuals. The protocol was immunoSEQ multiplex PCR, while the TCRdb copy is restricted to in-frame clones and leaves out a portion. Of approximately 2.5 million clones listed, 80% to 95% were seen once; the top ten hold roughly 0.36%. The sequencing sample was made of naive CD4+ T cells from PBMCs. Source of these receptors: a man between 18 and 29 years old in good health. Some clones in this sample may be carry-over from other donors' samples. Each CDR3 is given with its conserved first and last residue. D genes are given only for firm matches. Clone sizes are given selectively: once, few, many, or a class where the clone is expanded.

d_call: -
cdr3_length: 14
v_call: TRBV7-9
j_call: TRBJ2-1
clone_size: -
cdr3_nt: TGTGCCAGCAGCTTAACGGGGGCGGCCAATGAGCAGTTCTTC
cdr3_aa: CASSLTGAANEQFF

d_call: -
cdr3_length: 16
v_call: TRBV2
j_call: TRBJ1-2
clone_size: -
cdr3_nt: TGTGCCAGCAGTGAATCCGGTTTACTGGGATTATATGGCTACACCTTC
cdr3_aa: CASSESGLLGLYGYTF

d_call: -
cdr3_length: 17
v_call: TRBV5-4
j_call: TRBJ2-3
clone_size: -
cdr3_nt: TGTGCCAGCAGCTTGGAGGTGGGGGGCGCGGGGACAGATACGCAGTATTTT
cdr3_aa: CASSLEVGGAGTDTQYF

d_call: -
cdr3_length: 16
v_call: TRBV7-3
j_call: TRBJ2-2
clone_size: -
cdr3_nt: TGTGCCAGCAGCTTAGGTGCACCCCGGAGTTCCGGGGAGCTGTTTTTT
cdr3_aa: CASSLGAPRSSGELFF

d_call: -
cdr3_length: 13
v_call: TRBV27
j_call: TRBJ2-5
clone_size: -
cdr3_nt: TGTGCCAGCAGTAGGAAGTACCAAGAGACCCAGTACTTC
cdr3_aa: CASSRKYQETQYF

d_call: TRBD2
cdr3_length: 15
v_call: TRBV10-3
j_call: TRBJ2-7
clone_size: -
cdr3_nt: TGTGCCATCAGTGGGACTAGCGGGTTGGTGTACGAGCAGTACTTC
cdr3_aa: CAISGTSGLVYEQYF

d_call: -
cdr3_length: 12
v_call: TRBV9
j_call: TRBJ2-1
clone_size: few
cdr3_nt: TGTGCCAGCAGCGTAGGTTACAATGAGCAGTTCTTC
cdr3_aa: CASSVGYNEQFF

d_call: -
cdr3_length: 14
v_call: TRBV29-1
j_call: TRBJ2-3
clone_size: -
cdr3_nt: TGCAGCGTTGAAACTGGAGGGGGCCCAGATACGCAGTATTTT
cdr3_aa: CSVETGGGPDTQYF

d_call: TRBD1
cdr3_length: 15
v_call: TRBV25-1
j_call: TRBJ1-1
clone_size: -
cdr3_nt: TGTGCCAGCAGTGAAAACCGGGACAGGGTCATTGAAGCTTTCTTT
cdr3_aa: CASSENRDRVIEAFF

d_call: TRBD2
cdr3_length: 16
v_call: TRBV7-9
j_call: TRBJ2-7
clone_size: -
cdr3_nt: TGTGCCAGCAGCCCAAGGGCTAGCGGGAGTATATACGAGCAGTACTTC
cdr3_aa: CASSPRASGSIYEQYF

d_call: -
cdr3_length: 14
v_call: TRBV19
j_call: TRBJ1-4
clone_size: -
cdr3_nt: TGTGCCAGTACTCCTACCGGGACTAATGAAAAACTGTTTTTT
cdr3_aa: CASTPTGTNEKLFF

d_call: -
cdr3_length: 17
v_call: TRBV4-3
j_call: TRBJ1-1
clone_size: few
cdr3_nt: TGCGCCAGCAGCCGATCCTATTCTAGCACGTGGGCGGCTGAAGCTTTCTTT
cdr3_aa: CASSRSYSSTWAAEAFF

d_call: TRBD1
cdr3_length: 17
v_call: TRBV19
j_call: TRBJ1-5
clone_size: -
cdr3_nt: TGTGCCAGTAGAAGGGGACAGGGAGGGATTGGCAATCAGCCCCAGCATTTT
cdr3_aa: CASRRGQGGIGNQPQHF

d_call: -
cdr3_length: 12
v_call: TRBV30
j_call: TRBJ1-2
clone_size: once
cdr3_nt: TGTGCCTGGAGCCCCAGGGCCTATGGCTACACCTTC
cdr3_aa: CAWSPRAYGYTF

d_call: TRBD2
cdr3_length: 15
v_call: TRBV29-1
j_call: TRBJ2-7
clone_size: once
cdr3_nt: TGCAGCGTTGAAGATCAGTCTAGCGGACCCTACGAGCAGTACTTC
cdr3_aa: CSVEDQSSGPYEQYF

d_call: TRBD2
cdr3_length: 17
v_call: TRBV29-1
j_call: TRBJ2-1
clone_size: -
cdr3_nt: TGCAGCGTTGAAAGGAAGAGGCTAGCGGGAGGGGGTAATGAGCAGTTCTTC
cdr3_aa: CSVERKRLAGGGNEQFF

d_call: TRBD1
cdr3_length: 15
v_call: TRBV19
j_call: TRBJ1-2
clone_size: -
cdr3_nt: TGTGCCAGTAGTACCGTGGGACAGACTAACTATGGCTACACCTTC
cdr3_aa: CASSTVGQTNYGYTF

d_call: -
cdr3_length: 13
v_call: TRBV6-5
j_call: TRBJ1-6
clone_size: -
cdr3_nt: TGTGCCAGCAGTTATGAGGTTGATTCACCCCTCCACTTT
cdr3_aa: CASSYEVDSPLHF

d_call: -
cdr3_length: 14
v_call: TRBV18
j_call: TRBJ2-5
clone_size: -
cdr3_nt: TGTGCCAGCTCACCCGGGGTTGGGGAAGAGACCCAGTACTTC
cdr3_aa: CASSPGVGEETQYF

d_call: -
cdr3_length: 15
v_call: TRBV6-1
j_call: TRBJ1-4
clone_size: -
cdr3_nt: TGTGCCAGCGGGAAAACAGGTGCAACTAATGAAAAACTGTTTTTT
cdr3_aa: CASGKTGATNEKLFF

d_call: TRBD2
cdr3_length: 16
v_call: TRBV5-1
j_call: TRBJ2-5
clone_size: few
cdr3_nt: TGCGCCAGCAGCTTGGATCCTAGCGGGAGGGAAGAGACCCAGTACTTC
cdr3_aa: CASSLDPSGREETQYF

d_call: -
cdr3_length: 14
v_call: TRBV7-9
j_call: TRBJ2-7
clone_size: -
cdr3_nt: TGTGCCAGCAGCTTAGACCATACCAGTTACGAGCAGTACTTC
cdr3_aa: CASSLDHTSYEQYF

d_call: TRBD2
cdr3_length: 18
v_call: TRBV4-3
j_call: TRBJ2-7
clone_size: -
cdr3_nt: TGCGCCAGCAGCCAAGATTGGACTAGCGGGAGCGCGCCCTACGAGCAGTACTTC
cdr3_aa: CASSQDWTSGSAPYEQYF

d_call: TRBD2
cdr3_length: 15
v_call: TRBV5-4
j_call: TRBJ2-7
clone_size: -
cdr3_nt: TGTGCCAGCAGCTTGGCGGCGGGAGAGGCCTACGAGCAGTACTTC
cdr3_aa: CASSLAAGEAYEQYF

d_call: -
cdr3_length: 12
v_call: TRBV5-5
j_call: TRBJ2-2
clone_size: -
cdr3_nt: TGTGCCAGCAGCTTAGTCGCCGGGGAGCTGTTTTTT
cdr3_aa: CASSLVAGELFF

d_call: TRBD2
cdr3_length: 16
v_call: TRBV11-1
j_call: TRBJ2-5
clone_size: -
cdr3_nt: TGTGCCAGCAGCCTTGGACTAGCGGAAAACCAAGAGACCCAGTACTTC
cdr3_aa: CASSLGLAENQETQYF

d_call: -
cdr3_length: 14
v_call: TRBV4-1
j_call: TRBJ2-7
clone_size: -
cdr3_nt: TGCGCCAGCAGCCAAACGGGACTGAATAACGAGCAGTACTTC
cdr3_aa: CASSQTGLNNEQYF

d_call: TRBD1
cdr3_length: 13
v_call: TRBV7-2
j_call: TRBJ1-1
clone_size: -
cdr3_nt: TGTGCCAGCAGCTCCAGGGGGTGGACTGAAGCTTTCTTT
cdr3_aa: CASSSRGWTEAFF

d_call: -
cdr3_length: 14
v_call: TRBV5-1
j_call: TRBJ2-1
clone_size: -
cdr3_nt: TGCGCCAGCAGCTTGTTACCACAGGAAAATGAGCAGTTCTTC
cdr3_aa: CASSLLPQENEQFF

d_call: TRBD2
cdr3_length: 14
v_call: TRBV11-3
j_call: TRBJ2-7
clone_size: -
cdr3_nt: TGTGCCAGCAGCGGGTCTAGCGGGAACTACGAGCAGTACTTC
cdr3_aa: CASSGSSGNYEQYF

d_call: -
cdr3_length: 12
v_call: TRBV29-1
j_call: TRBJ2-1
clone_size: -
cdr3_nt: TGCAGCGTTGAGCCGCTCTACAATGAGCAGTTCTTC
cdr3_aa: CSVEPLYNEQFF

d_call: TRBD1
cdr3_length: 14
v_call: TRBV5-1
j_call: TRBJ1-1
clone_size: few
cdr3_nt: TGCGCCAGCAGCCCCGGGACAGGGGGCACTGAAGCTTTCTTT
cdr3_aa: CASSPGTGGTEAFF

d_call: -
cdr3_length: 14
v_call: TRBV7-9
j_call: TRBJ1-3
clone_size: -
cdr3_nt: TGTGCCGGCAGCTTAGCAGTCTCTGGAAACACCATATATTTT
cdr3_aa: CAGSLAVSGNTIYF

d_call: TRBD1
cdr3_length: 16
v_call: TRBV18
j_call: TRBJ1-2
clone_size: -
cdr3_nt: TGTGCCAGCTCACCCTCAGGGACAGTCAGGGACTATGGCTACACCTTC
cdr3_aa: CASSPSGTVRDYGYTF

d_call: -
cdr3_length: 14
v_call: TRBV2
j_call: TRBJ2-5
clone_size: once
cdr3_nt: TGTGCCAGCAGTGAATCCCTGGCCCTTGAGACCCAGTACTTC
cdr3_aa: CASSESLALETQYF

d_call: TRBD1
cdr3_length: 13
v_call: TRBV19
j_call: TRBJ1-1
clone_size: -
cdr3_nt: TGTGCCAGCTCGACAGGGCACCACACTGAAGCTTTCTTT
cdr3_aa: CASSTGHHTEAFF

d_call: -
cdr3_length: 16
v_call: TRBV28
j_call: TRBJ1-1
clone_size: -
cdr3_nt: TGTGCCAGCAGTTTAGTGACAGCCCAACAGAACACTGAAGCTTTCTTT
cdr3_aa: CASSLVTAQQNTEAFF

d_call: -
cdr3_length: 16
v_call: TRBV6-5
j_call: TRBJ2-1
clone_size: -
cdr3_nt: TGTGCCAGCAGTTTTTATAGCGGCTACTCCTACAATGAGCAGTTCTTC
cdr3_aa: CASSFYSGYSYNEQFF

d_call: -
cdr3_length: 10
v_call: TRBV29-1
j_call: TRBJ1-2
clone_size: few
cdr3_nt: TGCAGCGTGCTGAGCTATGGCTACACCTTC
cdr3_aa: CSVLSYGYTF

d_call: -
cdr3_length: 15
v_call: TRBV7-9
j_call: TRBJ2-1
clone_size: -
cdr3_nt: TGTGCCAGCACCCCGAGGGGTTTCTCCTACAATGAGCAGTTCTTC
cdr3_aa: CASTPRGFSYNEQFF

d_call: -
cdr3_length: 15
v_call: TRBV9
j_call: TRBJ1-3
clone_size: -
cdr3_nt: TGTGCCAGCAGCGTAGCCCCTGACAAGACAAACACCATATATTTT
cdr3_aa: CASSVAPDKTNTIYF

d_call: TRBD1
cdr3_length: 13
v_call: TRBV11-2
j_call: TRBJ2-7
clone_size: -
cdr3_nt: TGTGCCAGCAGCTTGGACAGGGTGGACGAGCAGTACTTC
cdr3_aa: CASSLDRVDEQYF

d_call: -
cdr3_length: 14
v_call: TRBV5-4
j_call: TRBJ2-3
clone_size: -
cdr3_nt: TGTGCCAGCAGCACCCCGGGGAGCACAGATACGCAGTATTTT
cdr3_aa: CASSTPGSTDTQYF

d_call: TRBD1
cdr3_length: 15
v_call: TRBV5-1
j_call: TRBJ1-1
clone_size: -
cdr3_nt: TGCGCCAGCAGCACACAGGGGGCTGTGAACACTGAAGCTTTCTTT
cdr3_aa: CASSTQGAVNTEAFF

d_call: TRBD2
cdr3_length: 15
v_call: TRBV7-3
j_call: TRBJ2-1
clone_size: once
cdr3_nt: TGTGCCAGCAGTCCCGGGACTAGCGGGTCTGAGGAGCAGTTCTTC
cdr3_aa: CASSPGTSGSEEQFF

d_call: -
cdr3_length: 13
v_call: TRBV29-1
j_call: TRBJ2-7
clone_size: -
cdr3_nt: TGCAGCGTTGCCACCTCCCAGGGCAACGAGCAGTACTTC
cdr3_aa: CSVATSQGNEQYF

d_call: -
cdr3_length: 13
v_call: TRBV5-1
j_call: TRBJ1-1
clone_size: -
cdr3_nt: TGCGCCAGCAGCTGGACCGGCTCTCCTGAAGCTTTCTTT
cdr3_aa: CASSWTGSPEAFF

d_call: -
cdr3_length: 17
v_call: TRBV28
j_call: TRBJ1-1
clone_size: -
cdr3_nt: TGTGCCAGCATGCTACTCGGAGGGGCCTCAGGGAACACTGAAGCTTTCTTT
cdr3_aa: CASMLLGGASGNTEAFF

d_call: TRBD2
cdr3_length: 13
v_call: TRBV28
j_call: TRBJ2-5
clone_size: -
cdr3_nt: TGTGCCAGCTCGCGGGGGGGACAAGAGACCCAGTACTTC
cdr3_aa: CASSRGGQETQYF

d_call: -
cdr3_length: 14
v_call: TRBV19
j_call: TRBJ1-1
clone_size: -
cdr3_nt: TGTGCCAGTAGTAGAAACACAGGGAACACTGAAGCTTTCTTT
cdr3_aa: CASSRNTGNTEAFF

d_call: -
cdr3_length: 16
v_call: TRBV19
j_call: TRBJ2-2
clone_size: -
cdr3_nt: TGTGCCAGTAGTACGGCTTTCCTTACGAACACCGGGGAGCTGTTTTTT
cdr3_aa: CASSTAFLTNTGELFF

d_call: -
cdr3_length: 16
v_call: TRBV5-1
j_call: TRBJ1-1
clone_size: -
cdr3_nt: TGCGCCAGCAGCCAGAGGCCGGGGGCCGTTGACACTGAAGCTTTCTTT
cdr3_aa: CASSQRPGAVDTEAFF

d_call: TRBD1
cdr3_length: 18
v_call: TRBV4-1
j_call: TRBJ2-1
clone_size: -
cdr3_nt: TGCGCCAGCAGCCAGGTCCCGGGTGGGACAGGGCCTAGCAATGAGCAGTTCTTC
cdr3_aa: CASSQVPGGTGPSNEQFF

d_call: -
cdr3_length: 13
v_call: TRBV6-1
j_call: TRBJ2-7
clone_size: -
cdr3_nt: TGTGCCAGCAGCCCTCCATCCCCTTCCGAGCAGTACTTC
cdr3_aa: CASSPPSPSEQYF

d_call: -
cdr3_length: 13
v_call: TRBV4-1
j_call: TRBJ1-4
clone_size: -
cdr3_nt: TGCGCCAGCAGCCCAGGGACTAATGAAAAACTGTTTTTT
cdr3_aa: CASSPGTNEKLFF